The TCR beta chain described here comes from a study of beta chain features in type 1 diabetes. Expressed TCRB transcripts were sequenced, since all the RNA that had been isolated was reverse transcribed. Regulatory, naive and central memory T cell samples averaged around 3.6 million reads. Sequencing was performed with immunoSEQ multiplex PCR; in TCRdb, only in-frame clones are kept and a portion is missing. This table has roughly 450,000 clones, roughly 13% appearing once. Regarding the study as a whole: For Type 1 diabetes patients, all four CD4+ subsets carried TCRB CDR3s that were moderately but significantly shorter. Patients' naive, central memory and Treg TCRB repertoires seemed closer to one another than those of healthy donors.

The CDR3 covers 14 residues. Germline values: CDR1 SEHNR, CDR2 FQNEAQ (reference sequence). Trimming shortened V by 2 bases and J by 2 bases, and 4 bases separated the two germline ends. The table lists this clone with a few counts. Its cognate antigen is unknown. This clonotype was sampled from a man younger than 40 in good health. The sequenced sample was naive CD4+ T cells from blood. The chain employs TRBV7-9 and TRBJ2-6; D gene unclear. CDR3 in amino acids: CASSLLTGANVLTF. The CDR3, as DNA: TGTGCCAGCAGCTTACTAACTGGGGCCAACGTCCTGACTTTC.